This is a list of T cell receptor beta chains from one sample in a study of Graves' ophthalmopathy and Graves' hyperthyroidism. TCRdb reanalysed the multiplex PCR reads using MiXCR and keeps one entry per CDR3 protein. The profile shows 300,000 to 350,000 distinct CDR3 sequences, under 20% of them singletons. Source material: peripheral blood. The receptors originated from an adult man with Graves' ophthalmopathy. CDR3s include the opening cysteine and the closing phenylalanine or tryptophan. A D gene is named only where the DNA matches it firmly.

V gene	J gene	D gene	CDR3 protein
TRBV12-3/TRBV12-4	TRBJ2-7	-	CASSPIIGDLDVSYEQYF
TRBV5-1	TRBJ2-4	TRBD2	CASRAGVEDIQYF
TRBV6-5	TRBJ1-5	-	CASSYGGPLQPQHF
TRBV4-2	TRBJ2-7	-	CASSQGEGTSSYEQYF
TRBV5-1	TRBJ2-2	TRBD1	CASILTGGASGELFF
TRBV12-3/TRBV12-4	TRBJ2-5	-	CASKGLAIQETQYF
TRBV6-5	TRBJ2-5	-	CASSSVPGGETQYF
TRBV19	TRBJ2-7	-	CASSTRQDLSYEQYF
TRBV20-1	TRBJ2-7	TRBD1	CSASLFGQGYEQYF
TRBV12-3/TRBV12-4	TRBJ2-7	-	CASGQQGMGSCEQYF
TRBV27	TRBJ1-2	-	CASSFFPARQSGLYGYTF
TRBV12-3/TRBV12-4	TRBJ2-7	-	CASSDITRTFRYEQYF
TRBV20-1	TRBJ1-1	-	CSARGLGERTEAFF
TRBV12-3/TRBV12-4	TRBJ1-2	-	CASSLIMGPYGYTF
TRBV6-1	TRBJ2-7	-	CASSDGVDEQYF
TRBV11-1	TRBJ2-2	TRBD1	CASSSDRAPMGELFF
TRBV12-3/TRBV12-4	TRBJ1-2	TRBD1	CASSFGTGNGYTF
TRBV11-2	TRBJ2-6	-	CASSLVRNPSYSGANVLTF
TRBV18	TRBJ1-1	-	CASSPLQGTENTEAFF
TRBV6-5	TRBJ2-5	-	CASSYPRLAGALKETQYF
TRBV20-1	TRBJ2-5	-	CSAPTTTGRGGQETQYF
TRBV6-1	TRBJ2-5	-	CASSEQGFQETQYF
TRBV28	TRBJ2-7	TRBD1	CASSHPGQTYEQYF
TRBV15	TRBJ2-5	-	CATSRGSPGETQYF
TRBV7-8	TRBJ2-5	-	CASSLVGQEAQYF